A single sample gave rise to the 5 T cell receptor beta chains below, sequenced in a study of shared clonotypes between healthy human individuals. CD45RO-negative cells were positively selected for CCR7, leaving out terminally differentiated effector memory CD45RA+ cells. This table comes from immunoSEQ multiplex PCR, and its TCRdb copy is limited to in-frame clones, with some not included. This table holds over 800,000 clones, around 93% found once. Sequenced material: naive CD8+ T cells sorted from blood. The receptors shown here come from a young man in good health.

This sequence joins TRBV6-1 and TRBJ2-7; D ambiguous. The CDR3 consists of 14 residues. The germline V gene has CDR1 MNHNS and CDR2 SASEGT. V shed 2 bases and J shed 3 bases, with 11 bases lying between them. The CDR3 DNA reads TGTGCCAGCAGTGAATCTAGTGGGGACTACGAGCAGTACTTC. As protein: CASSESSGDYEQYF.

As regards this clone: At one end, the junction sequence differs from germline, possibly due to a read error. CDR3 amino acids: CASSYSSGTGQIF. The CDR3 nucleotides read TGTGCCAGCAGTTACTCATCCGGGACAGGGCAGATTTTC. The chain uses TRBV6-5 and TRBJ1-5, with 9 bases aligning to TRBD1. CDR3 size: 13 residues. Germline lookup yields CDR1 MNHEY and CDR2 SVGAGI.

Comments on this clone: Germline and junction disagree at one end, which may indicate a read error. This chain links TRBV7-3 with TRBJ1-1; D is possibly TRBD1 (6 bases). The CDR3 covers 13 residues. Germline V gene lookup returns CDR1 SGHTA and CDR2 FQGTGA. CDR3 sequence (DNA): TGTGCCAGCAGCATAACAGGGCGGACTGAAGCTTTCTTT. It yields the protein CASSITGRTEAFF.

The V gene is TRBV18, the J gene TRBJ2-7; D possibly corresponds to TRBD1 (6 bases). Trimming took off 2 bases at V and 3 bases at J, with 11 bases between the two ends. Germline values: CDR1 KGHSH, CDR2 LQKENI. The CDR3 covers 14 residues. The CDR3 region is CASSPVTGGYEQYF. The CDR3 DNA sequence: TGTGCCAGCTCACCAGTGACAGGAGGCTACGAGCAGTACTTC.

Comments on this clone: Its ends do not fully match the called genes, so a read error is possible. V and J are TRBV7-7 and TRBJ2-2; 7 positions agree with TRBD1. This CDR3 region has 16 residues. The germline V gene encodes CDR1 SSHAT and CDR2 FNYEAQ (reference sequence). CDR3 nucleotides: TGTGCTAGCAGCTCGAGGACAGGTCGGGTGGACGGGGAGCTGTTTTTT. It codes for CASSSRTGRVDGELFF.